Listed here are 14 T cell receptor beta chains from one sample, sequenced in a study of blood T cell repertoires in COVID-19. Profiled with immunoSEQ multiplex PCR; TCRdb holds only in-frame clones, not every one. The sample has approximately 400,000 clones, around 89% seen once. Sequencing was carried out using PBMCs or T cells enriched from blood (not recorded which). Receptors were obtained from a woman aged 18 to 35 who had recovered from COVID-19.

The chain couples TRBV30 to TRBJ2-1; 8 bases map to TRBD2. The V gene end was trimmed by 4 bases and the J gene end by 2 bases; junction bases not matched to a gene: 4. CDR3 size: 14 residues. Germline assignment: CDR1 GTSNPN and CDR2 SVGIG (reference sequence). The CDR3 region has the DNA TGTGCCTGGACGGGCGGGGGGCCCTACAATGAGCAGTTCTTC. It codes for CAWTGGGPYNEQFF.

The rearrangement links TRBV6-6 to TRBJ2-5; a weak D match, TRBD1 (6 bases). CDR1 is MNHNY and CDR2 is SVGAGI in the germline V gene (reference sequence). The CDR3 runs to 13 residues. V was cut by 5 bases and J by 4 bases, with 11 bases left in between. The CDR3 region has the DNA TGTGCCAGCAGTCTCGACAGGACAGAGACCCAGTACTTC. Its translation is CASSLDRTETQYF.

This clone was seen once. The chain recombines TRBV6-5 with TRBJ1-2, with no clear D. CDR1 and CDR2 (germline): MNHEY, SVGAGI. V dropped 8 bases and J dropped 4 bases, with 14 bases sitting between them. This CDR3 spans 13 amino acids. CDR3 nucleotides: TGTGCCAGCTCTCTCTCGGAGGTCTATGGCTACACCTTC. It specifies CASSLSEVYGYTF.

The chain is built from TRBV27 and TRBJ2-1, with TRBD1 matching over 8 bases. The V gene's germline CDR1 is MNHEY and CDR2 SMNVEV (reference sequence). Trimming took 4 bases from V and 5 from J; bases not matched to a gene: 4. CDR3 size: 14 residues. CDR3 loop: CASSYGTGNNEQFF. CDR3 bases: TGTGCCAGCAGTTACGGGACAGGCAACAATGAGCAGTTCTTC.

The J gene is TRBJ1-5, the V gene TRBV28; a possible D gene is TRBD1 (5 bases). Between the trimmed V and J ends, which lost 6 bases and 5 bases, there was a span of 14 bases. Germline values: CDR1 MDHEN, CDR2 SYDVKM. The CDR3 totals 14 residues. The CDR3 DNA is TGTGCCAGCAGCCCGTCGGGGGGACATCAGCCCCAGCATTTT. Protein product: CASSPSGGHQPQHF.

V is TRBV6-5 and J is TRBJ1-1; a possible D gene is TRBD1 (6 bases). The CDR3 is 15 amino acids. The V and J ends lost 7 bases and 7 bases respectively, with 22 bases between them. Per the germline V gene, CDR1 is MNHEY and CDR2 is SVGAGI. In DNA, the CDR3 is TGTGCCAGCACCAGATTACAAAAGGGGGTAGATGAAGCTTTCTTT. Encoded protein: CASTRLQKGVDEAFF.

This clone was seen ten or more times. The V gene is TRBV6-5, the J gene TRBJ2-7, with D possibly being TRBD1 (5 bases). The CDR3 covers 11 residues. Germline CDR1 and CDR2: MNHEY and SVGAGI. V lost 7 bases and J lost 5, with 9 bases in between. The CDR3 region has the DNA TGTGCCAGCACCCCGGACAACGAGCAGTACTTC. This sequence encodes CASTPDNEQYF.

The V and J genes are TRBV5-4 and TRBJ2-3, with a weak D call TRBD1 (5 bases). CDR1 and CDR2 from the germline V gene are SGHNT and YYREEE (reference sequence). Trimming shortened V by 9 bases and J by 0 bases, and 14 bases separated the two germline ends. CDR3 length: 14 amino acids. As DNA, the CDR3 is TGTGCCAACAAACGGACACCTAGCACAGATACGCAGTATTTT. It specifies CANKRTPSTDTQYF. Variable domain in full (rest from reference TRBV5-4 and TRBJ2-3): ETGVTQSPTHLIKTRGQQVTLRCSSQSGHNTVSWYQQALGQGPQFIFQYYREEENGRGNFPPRFSGLQFPNYSSELNVNALELDDSALYLCANKRTPSTDTQYFGPGTRLTVL.

The chain links TRBV7-9 to TRBJ1-2; the D is unclear. The germline V and J ends were trimmed by 6 bases and 4 bases, with 9 bases remaining between them. Germline loops: CDR1 SEHNR, CDR2 FQNEAQ (reference sequence). This CDR3 has 12 amino acids. The CDR3 DNA reads as TGTGCCAGCAGGTCTACGGGCTATGGCTACACCTTC. Translated, it gives CASRSTGYGYTF.

V usage is TRBV7-2 and J usage is TRBJ1-3; weak D call: TRBD1 (5 bases). The CDR3 is 14 amino acids. The ends were cut back, 5 bases at V and 4 bases at J, with 12 bases in the middle. CDR1 SGHTA and CDR2 FQGNSA come from the germline V gene. The CDR3 region is CASSQTGQGNTIYF. Written as DNA, the CDR3 is TGTGCCAGCAGCCAAACAGGTCAGGGAAACACCATATATTTT.

The genes are TRBV28 and TRBJ1-5; TRBD1 agrees at 10 bases. J lost 3 bases, V lost 3 bases, and 8 bases had no gene match. CDR1 is MDHEN and CDR2 is SYDVKM in the germline V gene. CDR3 size: 17 residues. The CDR3, as DNA: TGTGCCAGCAGTTTGAAGACAGGGGGCTACCTCAATCAGCCCCAGCATTTT. Protein sequence: CASSLKTGGYLNQPQHF.

This clone occurred once. The chain recombines TRBV20-1 with TRBJ1-5, with D unresolved. Germline V gene data show CDR1 as DFQATT and CDR2 as SNEGSKA (reference sequence). This CDR3 comprises 15 residues. The germline V and J ends were trimmed by 3 bases and 1 base, with 13 bases remaining between them. The CDR3 DNA sequence: TGCAGTGCTAGTAAGACTCCTTCCAGCAATCAGCCCCAGCATTTT. This sequence encodes CSASKTPSSNQPQHF.

The chain is built from TRBV4-3 and TRBJ2-5, with D maybe TRBD1 (5 bases). Trimming took off 0 bases at V and 3 bases at J, with 11 bases between the two ends. Germline-derived CDR1 and CDR2 are LGHNA and YSLEER. This CDR3 is 15 amino acids long. The CDR3 sequence is CASSQDRSGKETQYF. For the CDR3, the DNA is TGCGCCAGCAGCCAAGATCGGTCAGGGAAAGAGACCCAGTACTTC.

The chain employs TRBV4-3 and TRBJ2-5; TRBD2 aligns across 11 bases. The junction had 8 bases not matched to a gene; V was cut back by 0 bases and J by 5 bases. The CDR3 covers 17 residues. Germline CDR1 reads LGHNA; CDR2 reads YSLEER. CDR3 nucleotide sequence: TGCGCCAGCAGCCAAGATAGTAGCGGGGGGGCCGGGGAGACCCAGTACTTC. Its translation: CASSQDSSGGAGETQYF.